The 2 T cell receptor beta chains in this list originate from one sample, sequenced in a study of shared clonotypes between healthy human individuals. Measured with immunoSEQ multiplex PCR; TCRdb has only the in-frame clones, and not every one. The profile shows hundreds of thousands of clones, 60% to 85% of them singletons. The source material was PBMCs. These receptors came from a woman between 40 and 55 years old in good health. Some clones in this sample may be carry-over from other donors' samples.

The V call is TRBV5-1, the J call TRBJ1-2; D remains ambiguous. This CDR3 region has 14 residues. The germline gives CDR1 SGHRS, CDR2 YFSETQ. Trimming removed 4 bases at V and 2 bases at J, with 12 bases between. The CDR3 spells CASSGDGLNYGYTF. CDR3 nucleotide sequence: TGCGCCAGCAGCGGTGACGGACTGAACTATGGCTACACCTTC.

The chain uses TRBV11-2 and TRBJ2-1, with 12 bases lining up with TRBD2. Germline loops: CDR1 SGHAT, CDR2 FQNNGV. The CDR3 loop spans 16 amino acids. Germline trimming cut 5 bases from V and 4 bases from J; bases unmatched to any gene: 6. This CDR3 is CASSIGLAGPYNEQFF. DNA for the CDR3: TGTGCCAGCAGCATAGGACTAGCGGGACCTTACAATGAGCAGTTCTTC.